Listed below are T cell receptor beta chains from one sample, sequenced in a study of radiation and T cells in renal cell carcinoma. TCRdb's table, derived via immunoSEQ multiplex PCR, lists solely in-frame clones and lacks some. The data hold some 60,000 clones, with around 76% observed a single time. The sequenced sample was blood, obtained from a patient whose treatment included radiotherapy and nephrectomy. All receptors come from a man in his 60s with renal cell carcinoma. Each CDR3 is given with its conserved first and last residue. A row's size may be missing; if present it is once, few, many or a size class.

CDR3 protein: CSVEGQGTEQYF; clone size: -; V gene: TRBV29-1; J gene: TRBJ2-7
CDR3 protein: CSVERGNTNYGYTF; clone size: -; V gene: TRBV29-1; J gene: TRBJ1-2
CDR3 protein: CASSSGGLQETQYF; clone size: -; V gene: TRBV7-2; J gene: TRBJ2-5
CDR3 protein: CASSRGSTDEKLFF; clone size: -; V gene: TRBV18; J gene: TRBJ1-4
CDR3 protein: CASSLGVGDTEAFF; clone size: -; V gene: TRBV7-2; J gene: TRBJ1-1
CDR3 protein: CASSTTMDTQYF; clone size: -; V gene: TRBV19; J gene: TRBJ2-3
CDR3 protein: CASSEAVQETQYF; clone size: -; V gene: TRBV9; J gene: TRBJ2-5
CDR3 protein: CASSYRDRMGYTF; clone size: -; V gene: TRBV6-5; J gene: TRBJ1-2
CDR3 protein: CASSTLLRLNTEAFF; clone size: -; V gene: TRBV27; J gene: TRBJ1-1
CDR3 protein: CASIGRGLGANVLTF; clone size: -; V gene: TRBV5-4; J gene: TRBJ2-6
CDR3 protein: CASSESLYSGNTIYF; clone size: -; V gene: TRBV6-1; J gene: TRBJ1-3
CDR3 protein: CASSRQASNYGYTF; clone size: -; V gene: TRBV5-4; J gene: TRBJ1-2
CDR3 protein: CASSEAAAVYGYTF; clone size: -; V gene: TRBV6-1; J gene: TRBJ1-2
CDR3 protein: CASSLNPGTGEETQYF; clone size: few; V gene: TRBV7-9; J gene: TRBJ2-5
CDR3 protein: CAWRKDTNTGELFF; clone size: -; V gene: TRBV30; J gene: TRBJ2-2
CDR3 protein: CASSSDRGMAEAFF; clone size: -; V gene: TRBV7-9; J gene: TRBJ1-1
CDR3 protein: CASSHGQGEGYEQYF; clone size: few; V gene: TRBV7-9; J gene: TRBJ2-7
CDR3 protein: CSAAMGSYGYTF; clone size: -; V gene: TRBV29-1; J gene: TRBJ1-2
CDR3 protein: CASSLELAGEETQYF; clone size: -; V gene: TRBV11-2; J gene: TRBJ2-5
CDR3 protein: CASSRGTGGSYNEQFF; clone size: -; V gene: TRBV7-3; J gene: TRBJ2-1
CDR3 protein: CATPSAGGTEAFF; clone size: -; V gene: TRBV12-5; J gene: TRBJ1-1
CDR3 protein: CASSPRTPKEREGPYNEQFF; clone size: -; V gene: TRBV18; J gene: TRBJ2-1
CDR3 protein: CASSPGTGDTEAFF; clone size: few; V gene: TRBV9; J gene: TRBJ1-1
CDR3 protein: CAWSVQRNRQETQYF; clone size: -; V gene: TRBV30; J gene: TRBJ2-5
CDR3 protein: CASSAGTGNTGELFF; clone size: once; V gene: TRBV10-2; J gene: TRBJ2-2
CDR3 protein: CASSPRTGGRTEAFF; clone size: -; V gene: TRBV7-2; J gene: TRBJ1-1
CDR3 protein: CASNNRGQETQYF; clone size: -; V gene: TRBV7-6; J gene: TRBJ2-5
CDR3 protein: CASSLVSGSGELFF; clone size: -; V gene: TRBV11-3; J gene: TRBJ2-2
CDR3 protein: CASTKGLSNTEAFF; clone size: -; V gene: TRBV19; J gene: TRBJ1-1
CDR3 protein: CASSRPAGSGNEKLFF; clone size: few; V gene: TRBV7-2; J gene: TRBJ1-4
CDR3 protein: CASSVGVYSNQPQHF; clone size: -; V gene: TRBV19; J gene: TRBJ1-5
CDR3 protein: CASSSSFDQPQHF; clone size: -; V gene: TRBV6-1; J gene: TRBJ1-5
CDR3 protein: CASSGGQANYGYTF; clone size: -; V gene: TRBV6-1; J gene: TRBJ1-2
CDR3 protein: CASSVELSQGYDEQYF; clone size: -; V gene: TRBV9; J gene: TRBJ2-7
CDR3 protein: CASSEQVADTRHCF; clone size: -; V gene: TRBV6-1; J gene: TRBJ1-1
CDR3 protein: CASSVRGDTGELFF; clone size: -; V gene: TRBV9; J gene: TRBJ2-2
CDR3 protein: CASSPDRVNEQFF; clone size: once; V gene: TRBV5-1; J gene: TRBJ2-1
CDR3 protein: CASSSRTGVSPLHF; clone size: few; V gene: TRBV7-9; J gene: TRBJ1-6
CDR3 protein: CASSLARANYGYTF; clone size: -; V gene: TRBV7-8; J gene: TRBJ1-2
CDR3 protein: CAISPGQGVAPYGYTF; clone size: -; V gene: TRBV10-3; J gene: TRBJ1-2
CDR3 protein: CASSLGGSAEAFF; clone size: few; V gene: TRBV5-6; J gene: TRBJ1-1